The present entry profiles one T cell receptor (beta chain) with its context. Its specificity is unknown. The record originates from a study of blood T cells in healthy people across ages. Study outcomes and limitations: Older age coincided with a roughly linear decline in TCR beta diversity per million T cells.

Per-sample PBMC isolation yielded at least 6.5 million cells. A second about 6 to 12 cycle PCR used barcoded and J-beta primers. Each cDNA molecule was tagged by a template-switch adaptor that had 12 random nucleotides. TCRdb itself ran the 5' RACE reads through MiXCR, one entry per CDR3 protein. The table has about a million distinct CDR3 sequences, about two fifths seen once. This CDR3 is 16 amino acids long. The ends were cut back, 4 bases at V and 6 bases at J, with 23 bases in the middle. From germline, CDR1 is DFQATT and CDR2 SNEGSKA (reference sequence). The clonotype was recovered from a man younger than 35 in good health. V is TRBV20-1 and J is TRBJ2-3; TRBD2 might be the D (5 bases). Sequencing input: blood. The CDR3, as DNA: TGCAGTGCTAAGCACTTAACGGGTCCCTCGGGGGATACGCAGTATTTT. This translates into CSAKHLTGPSGDTQYF.